This is a list of T cell receptor beta chains from one sample in a study of technical replicates of blood from a handful of donors. Assay: immunoSEQ multiplex PCR; the TCRdb copy retains only in-frame clones and omits some. The table lists about 83,000 clones, roughly 92% of them singletons. The sequenced sample was T cells isolated from PBMCs. The receptor source for this set is a human donor in good health. Both conserved end residues are part of each CDR3. A D gene is named only where the DNA matches it firmly. The size entry is marked missing in some rows and otherwise reads once, few, many or a size class.

V gene	D gene	clone size	J gene	CDR3 protein	CDR3 DNA
TRBV9	-	-	TRBJ1-1	CASSPRSAGGTEAFF	TGTGCCAGCAGCCCCCGATCGGCGGGGGGTACTGAAGCTTTCTTT
TRBV6-5	-	-	TRBJ1-1	CASSLREDAEAFF	TGTGCCAGCAGTCTAAGGGAGGACGCTGAAGCTTTCTTT
TRBV5-4	TRBD2	-	TRBJ2-1	CASSSPSGGAPSYNEQFF	TGTGCCAGCAGCTCCCCTAGCGGGGGGGCCCCCTCCTACAATGAGCAGTTCTTC
TRBV29-1	-	-	TRBJ1-3	CSAATVSGNTIYF	TGCAGCGCTGCGACAGTCTCTGGAAACACCATATATTTT
TRBV5-1	-	-	TRBJ2-7	CASSLGTAAYEQYF	TGCGCCAGCAGCTTGGGGACAGCCGCCTACGAGCAGTACTTC
TRBV5-1	TRBD1	-	TRBJ2-7	CASSLRTGVFEQYF	TGCGCCAGCAGCTTGAGGACAGGGGTATTCGAGCAGTACTTC
TRBV27	TRBD2	-	TRBJ2-3	CATRLAGADTQYF	TGTGCCACCCGACTAGCGGGAGCAGATACGCAGTATTTT
TRBV9	TRBD2	-	TRBJ2-3	CASSVEGLGLASSDTQYF	TGTGCCAGCAGCGTAGAGGGCCTCGGACTAGCGAGTTCAGATACGCAGTATTTT
TRBV27	TRBD2	-	TRBJ2-1	CASSYSGGARNEQFF	TGTGCCAGCAGCTATAGCGGGGGGGCGAGAAATGAGCAGTTCTTC
TRBV29-1	TRBD1	-	TRBJ2-7	CSVVGVQGAHEQYF	TGCAGCGTTGTAGGGGTTCAGGGGGCTCACGAGCAGTACTTC
TRBV7-9	-	-	TRBJ2-3	CASSLQTATDTQYF	TGTGCCAGCAGCTTACAGACAGCGACAGATACGCAGTATTTT
TRBV7-8	TRBD1	-	TRBJ2-7	CASSLGDSRLGEQYF	TGTGCCAGCAGCTTAGGGGACAGCAGGCTGGGAGAGCAGTACTTC
TRBV5-1	-	-	TRBJ1-4	CASSLLARGNGGEKLFF	TGCGCCAGCAGCTTATTAGCAAGGGGTAACGGGGGTGAAAAACTGTTTTTT
TRBV7-8	-	-	TRBJ2-7	CASSSTGLPYEQYF	TGTGCCAGCAGCTCGACAGGCCTCCCCTACGAGCAGTACTTC
TRBV10-3	-	once	TRBJ2-7	CAISRQPSGVAVEQYF	TGTGCCATCAGCAGACAACCCTCGGGGGTAGCGGTAGAGCAGTACTTC
TRBV30	TRBD2	-	TRBJ2-5	CAWSVHPAGELETQYF	TGTGCCTGGAGTGTACATCCAGCGGGGGAATTGGAGACCCAGTACTTC
TRBV5-6	-	few	TRBJ2-5	CASSLGRGWVETQYF	TGTGCCAGCAGCTTGGGTCGAGGTTGGGTGGAGACCCAGTACTTC
TRBV5-4	-	once	TRBJ2-1	CASSLNERDEFF	TGTGCCAGCAGCCTCAATGAACGCGATGAGTTCTTC
TRBV14	-	-	TRBJ2-3	CASSRGVSSTDTQYF	TGTGCCAGCAGCCGAGGAGTCAGTAGCACAGATACGCAGTATTTT
TRBV19	-	-	TRBJ1-1	CASSIGSTEAFF	TGTGCCAGTAGTATAGGGAGCACTGAAGCTTTCTTT
TRBV18	TRBD1	-	TRBJ1-1	CASSPLQGSVATEAFF	TGTGCCAGCTCACCACTACAGGGGTCAGTTGCGACTGAAGCTTTCTTT
TRBV19	-	few	TRBJ1-1	CASSFGNTEAFF	TGTGCCAGTAGTTTCGGGAACACTGAAGCTTTCTTT
TRBV19	TRBD1	-	TRBJ2-7	CASSVAPGQTVYEQYF	TGTGCCAGTAGTGTCGCTCCGGGACAGACGGTGTACGAGCAGTACTTC
TRBV11-2	-	-	TRBJ1-5	CASSMGQANQPQHF	TGTGCCAGCAGCATGGGACAAGCTAATCAGCCCCAGCATTTT
TRBV28	-	-	TRBJ2-1	CASSSTVFQQFF	TGTGCCAGCAGCTCCACGGTGTTCCAGCAGTTCTTC
TRBV2	TRBD2	-	TRBJ2-3	CASVRTSGYTDTQYF	TGTGCCAGCGTCCGGACTAGCGGTTACACAGATACGCAGTATTTT
TRBV7-9	TRBD2	-	TRBJ2-7	CASSLAGLEFEQYF	TGTGCCAGCAGCTTAGCCGGACTAGAGTTCGAGCAGTACTTC
TRBV6-5	-	-	TRBJ1-1	CASSGTDNTEAFF	TGTGCCAGCAGTGGCACAGATAACACTGAAGCTTTCTTT
TRBV7-9	TRBD2	-	TRBJ2-5	CASSSDVGTSGAQYF	TGTGCCAGCAGCTCAGACGTCGGGACTAGTGGGGCCCAGTACTTC
TRBV15	-	-	TRBJ2-7	CATSRGGDTYEQYF	TGTGCCACCAGCAGAGGGGGGGATACCTACGAGCAGTACTTC
TRBV11-2	-	-	TRBJ2-1	CASSMTLQTSYNEQFF	TGTGCCAGCAGCATGACCTTACAGACCTCCTACAATGAGCAGTTCTTC